The 5 T cell receptor beta chains presented below share a single source sample, sequenced in a study of blood T cell repertoires in COVID-19. The data were produced by immunoSEQ multiplex PCR, yet TCRdb's version contains in-frame clones alone and is incomplete. The sample consists of 100,000 to 150,000 clones, nearly 70% of them appearing once. Sequenced input: peripheral blood. These receptors all come from a woman in her 70s with acute or convalescent COVID-19.

This chain connects TRBV12-3 or TRBV12-4 to TRBJ1-1; D unclear. With 6 bases removed from V and 1 base from J, the gap between germline ends came to 3 bases. CDR3 length: 11 amino acids. The CDR3 protein is CASSRNTEAFF. Here the CDR3 DNA reads TGTGCCAGCAGCCGGAACACTGAAGCTTTCTTT.

This rearrangement joins TRBV10-3 to TRBJ2-3; 8 positions agree with TRBD2. V shed 9 bases and J 0 bases; nucleotides not matched to a gene: 8. The CDR3 has 15 amino acids. Germline V gene sequence: CDR1 ENHRY, CDR2 SYGVKD. CDR3 sequence reads: CAISTGGPSTDTQYF. CDR3 bases: TGTGCCATTTCGACGGGGGGGCCAAGCACAGATACGCAGTATTTT.

The chain joins TRBV5-4 to TRBJ2-7; 13 positions agree with TRBD2. Germline values: CDR1 SGHNT, CDR2 YYREEE (reference sequence). The CDR3 totals 17 residues. Germline trimming cut 4 bases from V and 6 bases from J; bases unmatched to any gene: 13. The CDR3 loop is CASSRGLAGAERTEQYF. The CDR3 bases are TGTGCCAGCAGCCGAGGACTAGCGGGAGCAGAGCGTACCGAGCAGTACTTC.

The chain uses TRBV13 and TRBJ2-3, with 11 bases fitting TRBD2. This CDR3 is built from 17 residues. The trim removed 3 bases at V and 1 base at J, leaving 6 bases unmatched. Looked up from germline, CDR1 is PRHDT and CDR2 is FYEKMQ (reference sequence). This chain's CDR3 is CASSFLAGGGGTDTQYF. CDR3 bases: TGTGCCAGCAGCTTCCTAGCGGGAGGCGGGGGCACAGATACGCAGTATTTT.

V and J are TRBV9 and TRBJ2-3; D possibly corresponds to TRBD1 (5 bases). The V end lost 2 bases, the J end lost 1 base, and 14 bases lay between the germline ends. Germline lookup yields CDR1 SGDLS and CDR2 YYNGEE. The CDR3 is 16 amino acids. DNA for the CDR3: TGTGCCAGCAGCGTCAAACAGGTCGCTGGCACAGATACGCAGTATTTT. This codes for CASSVKQVAGTDTQYF. Full variable domain (outside the CDR3, taken from reference TRBV9 and TRBJ2-3): DSGVTQTPKHLITATGQRVTLRCSPRSGDLSVYWYQQSLDQGLQFLIQYYNGEERAKGNILERFSAQQFPDLHSELNLSSLELGDSALYFCASSVKQVAGTDTQYFGPGTRLTVL.